This T cell receptor beta chain was obtained from a study of beta chain features in type 1 diabetes. Study context: Similarity in age, gender and cell yields was seen between patients and healthy donors.

The isolated RNA, all of it, was reverse transcribed, so expressed TCRB transcripts were what got sequenced. Data came from immunoSEQ multiplex PCR; TCRdb stores just in-frame clones and leaves some out. The table records around 340,000 clones, about a tenth of them present only once. Note on this clone: Its target is unknown.

Sorted CD4+ subsets: naive, central memory, regulatory, stem cell-like memory (CD45RO/CCR7/CD25/CD127/CD95/CD27 panel). The study, taken as a whole, reports: Cells that show high TCR expression could be over-represented by cDNA sequencing. For Type 1 diabetes patients, all four CD4+ subsets carried TCRB CDR3s that were moderately but significantly shorter. For TCRB rearrangement, an influence of HLA type remained unresolved here.

V was pared by 4 bases and J by 4 bases, with 16 bases between. This CDR3 has 15 amino acids. Looked up from germline, CDR1 is MNHEY and CDR2 is SVGAGI. The TCR originated in a man aged 30-40 years with type 1 diabetes. The chain is built from TRBV6-5 and TRBJ1-1, with D maybe TRBD1 (5 bases). The sample consisted of central memory CD4+ T cells from blood. The CDR3 coding sequence is TGTGCCAGCAGTTCCCCGGGGGGTGGTAGCACTGAAGCTTTCTTT. Protein sequence: CASSSPGGGSTEAFF.